This T cell receptor (beta chain) was identified during a study of cytomegalovirus exposure and HLA in healthy donors. A multiplex PCR was run with 60 Vbeta primers and 13 Jbeta primers. The repertoire was sequenced with immunoSEQ multiplex PCR; TCRdb's copy has only in-frame clones and lacks some. The sample lists fewer than 200,000 clones, roughly 80% seen once, with approximately 2% in the top ten. V gave up 8 bases and J gave up 3 bases, with 18 bases separating them. The CDR3 has 15 amino acids. The germline gives CDR1 SGHDT, CDR2 YYEEEE. Broader study findings: The authors reported that TCR beta sequences could predict HLA-A and HLA-B alleles. These predictions were accurate for most subjects in the first cohort. Researchers left out some V segments, among them TRBV6-2 and TRBV6-3, as indistinguishable.

This clone was seen a single time. Its antigen is unidentified. The sequencing input was PBMCs. The chain links TRBV5-6 to TRBJ2-4, with D perhaps matching TRBD2 (5 bases). The origin of this receptor is a human donor in good health. CDR3 protein: CASTTDPRGKNIQYF. The CDR3 bases are TGTGCCAGTACGACTGACCCTCGGGGCAAAAACATTCAGTACTTC.